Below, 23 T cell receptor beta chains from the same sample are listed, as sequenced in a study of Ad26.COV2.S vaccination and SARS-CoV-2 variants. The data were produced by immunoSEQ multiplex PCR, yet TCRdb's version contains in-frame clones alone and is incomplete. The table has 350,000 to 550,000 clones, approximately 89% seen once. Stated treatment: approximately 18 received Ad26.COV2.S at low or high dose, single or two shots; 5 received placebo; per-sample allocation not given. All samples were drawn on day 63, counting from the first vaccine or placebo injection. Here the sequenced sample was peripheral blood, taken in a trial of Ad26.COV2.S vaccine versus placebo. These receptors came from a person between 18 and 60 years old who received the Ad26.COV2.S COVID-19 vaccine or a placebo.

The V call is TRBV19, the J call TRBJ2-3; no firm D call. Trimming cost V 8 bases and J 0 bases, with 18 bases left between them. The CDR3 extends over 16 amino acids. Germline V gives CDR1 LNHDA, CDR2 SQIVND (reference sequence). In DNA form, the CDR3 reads TGTGCCAGTTCCCCTCGTGGTTTCACTAGCACAGATACGCAGTATTTT. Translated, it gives CASSPRGFTSTDTQYF.

This CDR3 is CASRDNTEAFF. DNA of the CDR3: TGTGCCTCCAGGGACAACACTGAAGCTTTCTTT. The gene calls are TRBV10-3 and TRBJ1-1, with D tentatively TRBD1 (5 bases). This CDR3 comprises 11 residues. The germline gives CDR1 ENHRY, CDR2 SYGVKD. The V end lost 11 bases, the J end lost 2 bases, and 9 bases lay between the germline ends.

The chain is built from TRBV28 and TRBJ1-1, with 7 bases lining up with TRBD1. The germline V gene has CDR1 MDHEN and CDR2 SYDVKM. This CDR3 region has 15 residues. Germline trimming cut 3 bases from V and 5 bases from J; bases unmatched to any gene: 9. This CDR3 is CASSFGGGKGTEAFF. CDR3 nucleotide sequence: TGTGCCAGCAGTTTTGGAGGGGGCAAGGGAACTGAAGCTTTCTTT.

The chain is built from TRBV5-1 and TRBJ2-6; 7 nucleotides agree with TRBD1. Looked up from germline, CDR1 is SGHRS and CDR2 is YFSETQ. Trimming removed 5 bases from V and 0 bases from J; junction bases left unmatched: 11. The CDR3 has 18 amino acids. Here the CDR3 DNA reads TGCGCCAGCAGACACCCGACAGGGATCAGCTCTGGGGCCAACGTCCTGACTTTC. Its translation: CASRHPTGISSGANVLTF.

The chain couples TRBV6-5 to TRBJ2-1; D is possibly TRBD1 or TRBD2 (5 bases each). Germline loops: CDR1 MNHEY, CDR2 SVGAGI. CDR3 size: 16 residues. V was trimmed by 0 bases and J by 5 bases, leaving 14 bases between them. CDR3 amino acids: CASSYSGTIINNEQFF. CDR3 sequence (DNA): TGTGCCAGCAGTTACTCTGGGACGATTATTAACAATGAGCAGTTCTTC.

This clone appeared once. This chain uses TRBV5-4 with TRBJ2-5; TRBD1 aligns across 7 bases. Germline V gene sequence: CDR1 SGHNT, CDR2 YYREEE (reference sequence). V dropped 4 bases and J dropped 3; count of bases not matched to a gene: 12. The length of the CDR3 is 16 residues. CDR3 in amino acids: CASSPRGWDREETQYF. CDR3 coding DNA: TGTGCCAGCAGCCCTCGGGGTTGGGACAGAGAAGAGACCCAGTACTTC.

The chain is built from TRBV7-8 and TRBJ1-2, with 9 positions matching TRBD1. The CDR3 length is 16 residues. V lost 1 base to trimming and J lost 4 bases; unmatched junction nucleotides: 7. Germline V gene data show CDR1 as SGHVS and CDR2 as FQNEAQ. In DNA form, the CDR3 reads TGTGCCAGCAGCTTAGGTGGGACAGGGCTGGGCTATGGCTACACCTTC. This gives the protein CASSLGGTGLGYGYTF.

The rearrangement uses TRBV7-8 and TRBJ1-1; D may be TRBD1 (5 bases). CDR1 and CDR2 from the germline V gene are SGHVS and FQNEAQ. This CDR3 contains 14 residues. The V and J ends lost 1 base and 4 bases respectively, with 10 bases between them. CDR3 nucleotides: TGTGCCAGCAGCTTAGTTGGGGCTGGCACTGAAGCTTTCTTT. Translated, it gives CASSLVGAGTEAFF.

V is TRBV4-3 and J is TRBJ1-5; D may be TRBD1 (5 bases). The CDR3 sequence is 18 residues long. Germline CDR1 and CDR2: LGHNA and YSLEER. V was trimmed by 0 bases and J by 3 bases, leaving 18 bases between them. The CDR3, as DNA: TGCGCCAGCAGCCAAGATTTGGGGCAGGGCAGGGACAATCAGCCCCAGCATTTT. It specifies CASSQDLGQGRDNQPQHF.

The CDR3 here is CASSLGTIQETQYF. The CDR3 coding sequence is TGTGCCAGCAGCCTGGGGACCATACAAGAGACCCAGTACTTC. The chain combines TRBV7-9 with TRBJ2-5; the D call may be TRBD1 or TRBD2 (5 bases each). This CDR3 comprises 14 residues. Germline loops: CDR1 SEHNR, CDR2 FQNEAQ (reference sequence). Trimming took off 5 bases at V and 2 bases at J, with 12 bases between the two ends.

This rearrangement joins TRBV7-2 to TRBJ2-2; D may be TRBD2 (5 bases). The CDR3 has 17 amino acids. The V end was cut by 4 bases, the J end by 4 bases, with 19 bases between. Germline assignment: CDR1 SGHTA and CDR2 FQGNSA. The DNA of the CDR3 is TGTGCCAGCAGCTCTAGATCGGACTGGGTCGGCACCGGGGAGCTGTTTTTT. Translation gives CASSSRSDWVGTGELFF.

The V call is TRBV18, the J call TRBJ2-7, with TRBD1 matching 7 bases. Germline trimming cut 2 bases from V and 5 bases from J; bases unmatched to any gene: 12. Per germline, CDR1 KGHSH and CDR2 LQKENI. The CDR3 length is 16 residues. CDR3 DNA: TGTGCCAGCTCACCAGACAGACAGGGCGGCGACCACGAGCAGTACTTC. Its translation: CASSPDRQGGDHEQYF.

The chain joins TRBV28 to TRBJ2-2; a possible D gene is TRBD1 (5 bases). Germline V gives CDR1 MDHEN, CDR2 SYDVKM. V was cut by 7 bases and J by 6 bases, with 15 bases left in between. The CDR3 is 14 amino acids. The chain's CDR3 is CASKRGVWSGELFF. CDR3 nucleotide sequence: TGTGCCAGCAAAAGGGGCGTTTGGTCCGGGGAGCTGTTTTTT.

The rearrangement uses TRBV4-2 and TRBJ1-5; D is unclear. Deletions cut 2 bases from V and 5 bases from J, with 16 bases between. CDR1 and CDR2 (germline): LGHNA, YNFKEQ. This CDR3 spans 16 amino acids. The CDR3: CASSQKAQLEDQPQHF. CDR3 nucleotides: TGTGCCAGCAGCCAAAAGGCGCAGCTCGAAGATCAGCCCCAGCATTTT.

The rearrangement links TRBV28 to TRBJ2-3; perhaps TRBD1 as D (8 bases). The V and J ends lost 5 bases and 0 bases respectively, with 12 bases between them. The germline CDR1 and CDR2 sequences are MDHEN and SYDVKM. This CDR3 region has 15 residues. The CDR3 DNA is TGTGCCAGCAGTGGACAGGGAGGGAGCACAGATACGCAGTATTTT. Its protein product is CASSGQGGSTDTQYF.

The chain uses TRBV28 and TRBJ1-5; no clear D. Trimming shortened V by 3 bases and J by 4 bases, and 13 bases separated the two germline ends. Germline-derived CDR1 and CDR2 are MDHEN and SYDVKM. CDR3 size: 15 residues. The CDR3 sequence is CASSFRSPRNQPQHF. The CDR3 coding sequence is TGTGCCAGCAGTTTTCGGAGCCCAAGGAATCAGCCCCAGCATTTT. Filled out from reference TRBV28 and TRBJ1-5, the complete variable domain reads DVKVTQSSRYLVKRTGEKVFLECVQDMDHENMFWYRQDPGLGLRLIYFSYDVKMKEKGDIPEGYSVSREKKERFSLILESASTNQTSMYLCASSFRSPRNQPQHFGDGTRLSIL.

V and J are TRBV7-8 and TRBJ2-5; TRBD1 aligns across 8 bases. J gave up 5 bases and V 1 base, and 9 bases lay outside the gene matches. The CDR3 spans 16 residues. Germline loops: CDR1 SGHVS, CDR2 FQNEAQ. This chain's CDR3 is CASSLVDRGLIETQYF. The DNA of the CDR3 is TGTGCCAGCAGCTTAGTAGACAGGGGTTTGATTGAGACCCAGTACTTC.

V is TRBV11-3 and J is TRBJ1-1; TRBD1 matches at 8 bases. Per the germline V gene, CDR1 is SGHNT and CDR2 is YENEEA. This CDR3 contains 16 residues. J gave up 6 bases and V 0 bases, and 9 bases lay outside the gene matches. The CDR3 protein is CASSLDRTGLRAEAFF. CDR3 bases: TGTGCCAGCAGCTTAGATCGGACAGGGCTGAGAGCTGAAGCTTTCTTT.

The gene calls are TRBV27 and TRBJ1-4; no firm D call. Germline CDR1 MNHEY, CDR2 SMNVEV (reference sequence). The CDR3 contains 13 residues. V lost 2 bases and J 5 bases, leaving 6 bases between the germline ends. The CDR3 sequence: CASSLLRNEKLFF. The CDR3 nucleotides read TGTGCCAGCAGTTTACTGAGAAATGAAAAACTGTTTTTT.

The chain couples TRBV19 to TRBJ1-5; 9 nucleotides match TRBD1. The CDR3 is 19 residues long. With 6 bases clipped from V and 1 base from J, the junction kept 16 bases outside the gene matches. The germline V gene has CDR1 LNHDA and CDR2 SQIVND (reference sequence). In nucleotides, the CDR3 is TGTGCCAGTAGGGGCGGAGGGACAGGGTATTGGAGGAGCAATCAGCCCCAGCATTTT. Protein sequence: CASRGGGTGYWRSNQPQHF.

CDR3 sequence reads: CATSDPGQASYNEQFF. DNA of the CDR3: TGTGCCACCAGTGACCCGGGACAGGCCAGTTACAATGAGCAGTTCTTC. This rearrangement joins TRBV24-1 to TRBJ2-1; 8 nucleotides line up with TRBD1. Trimming removed 4 bases from V and 4 bases from J; junction bases left unmatched: 8. In germline, CDR1 is KGHDR, CDR2 SFDVKD. The CDR3 is 16 residues long.

For the CDR3, the DNA is TGTGCCAGCAGTTCGCCGACTAGCAGTTACACAGATACGCAGTATTTT. Translated, it gives CASSSPTSSYTDTQYF. This chain joins TRBV11-3 and TRBJ2-3, with 7 bases matching TRBD2. The V and J ends lost 6 bases and 2 bases, in that order; junction bases with no gene match: 11. The CDR3 extends over 16 amino acids. Germline lookup yields CDR1 SGHNT and CDR2 YENEEA.

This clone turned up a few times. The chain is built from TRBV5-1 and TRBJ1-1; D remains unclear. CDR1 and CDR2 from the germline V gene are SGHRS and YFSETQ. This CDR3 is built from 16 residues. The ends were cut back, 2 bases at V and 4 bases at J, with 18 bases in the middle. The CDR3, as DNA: TGCGCCAGCAGCTTCTTACAAGCCTCTCGTGGCACTGAAGCTTTCTTT. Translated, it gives CASSFLQASRGTEAFF. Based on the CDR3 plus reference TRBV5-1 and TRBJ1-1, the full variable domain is KAGVTQTPRYLIKTRGQQVTLSCSPISGHRSVSWYQQTPGQGLQFLFEYFSETQRNKGNFPGRFSGRQFSNSRSEMNVSTLELGDSALYLCASSFLQASRGTEAFFGQGTRLTVV.